This TCR beta chain was captured by sequencing in a study of early T cells in non-severe SARS-CoV-2 infection. Overall study: Sequenced bulk RNA came from whole blood that was unsorted, and chains were unpaired. Study-level points and caveats: Database matching using VDJdb favored anti-spike CD8 responses, with private and CD4 specificities left missing.

Trimming removed 5 bases from V and 2 bases from J, with 16 bases in between. From germline, CDR1 is DFQATT and CDR2 SNEGSKA (reference sequence). CDR3 size: 14 residues. Individual cDNA molecules each received unique molecular identifiers attached to them. MiXCR, applied by TCRdb to the 5' RACE reads, yields one record per CDR3 protein. The repertoire holds approximately 75,000 distinct CDR3 sequences, with approximately 14% as singletons. Note on this clonotype: Its antigen is currently unknown.

Sequences were derived from whole blood, sampled at baseline. The receptor was isolated from an adult who was a healthcare worker with PCR-confirmed SARS-CoV-2 infection or an uninfected control (not recorded which). V gene TRBV20-1 combines with J gene TRBJ2-7; TRBD2 might be the D (7 bases). For the CDR3, the DNA is TGCAGTGCTCAGCGGGACACAGTGACCTACGAGCAGTACTTC. Its protein is CSAQRDTVTYEQYF.